This T cell receptor beta chain is drawn from a study of control samples from healthy donors and cancer patients. The CDR3 totals 12 residues. CDR1 is SGHVS and CDR2 is FNYEAQ in the germline V gene. The V gene lost 4 bases and the J gene lost 6 bases, with 10 bases spanning the gap. TCRdb's table, derived via immunoSEQ multiplex PCR, lists solely in-frame clones and lacks some. The sample shows 40,000 to 50,000 clones, approximately 94% of them seen only once. Sequenced sample: blood. This chain connects TRBV7-6 to TRBJ2-7; no clear D. The source is a man in his sixties in good health. The CDR3 loop reads CASSSFLSEQYF. The DNA of the CDR3 is TGTGCCAGCAGCTCTTTCTTATCCGAGCAGTACTTC.